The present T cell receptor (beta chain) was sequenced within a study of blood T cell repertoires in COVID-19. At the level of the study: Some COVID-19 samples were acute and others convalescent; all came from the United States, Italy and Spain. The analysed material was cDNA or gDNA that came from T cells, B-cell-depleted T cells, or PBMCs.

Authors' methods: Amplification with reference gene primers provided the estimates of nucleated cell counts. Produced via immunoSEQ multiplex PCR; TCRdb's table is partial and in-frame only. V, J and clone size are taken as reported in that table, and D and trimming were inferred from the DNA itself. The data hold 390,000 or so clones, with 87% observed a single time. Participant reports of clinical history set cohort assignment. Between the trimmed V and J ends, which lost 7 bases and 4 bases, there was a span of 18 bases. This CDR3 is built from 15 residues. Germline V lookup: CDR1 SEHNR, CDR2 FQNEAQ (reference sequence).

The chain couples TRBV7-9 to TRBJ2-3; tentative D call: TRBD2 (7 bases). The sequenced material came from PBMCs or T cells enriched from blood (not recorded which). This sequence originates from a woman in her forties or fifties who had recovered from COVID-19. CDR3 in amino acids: CASTPSRGAPDTQYF. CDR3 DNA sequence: TGTGCCAGCACCCCTTCACGGGGGGCCCCAGATACGCAGTATTTT.